These T cell receptor beta chains were read from a single sample in a study of blood T cell repertoires in COVID-19. Sequenced by immunoSEQ multiplex PCR; TCRdb stores in-frame clones only, minus some. The repertoire includes over 100,000 clones, approximately 85% of them detected once, and 1.1% to 1.5% sits in the top ten. The sample was peripheral blood. These receptors came from a man in his forties with acute or convalescent COVID-19. Both conserved end residues are part of each CDR3. A D gene is named only where the DNA matches it firmly. Clone size is not always given. Where it is, it says once, few, many or a class for expanded clones.

>TRBV10-2|TRBD1|NA|TRBJ1-2
CASLGGQGAHGYTF
TGCGCCAGCCTGGGGGGACAGGGGGCGCATGGCTACACCTTC
>TRBV9|NA|NA|TRBJ2-7
CASSVSSGFPYEQYF
TGTGCCAGCAGCGTGAGTAGCGGATTTCCCTACGAGCAGTACTTC
>TRBV3-1/TRBV3-2|NA|NA|TRBJ1-1
CASAGGGTEAFF
TGTGCCAGCGCGGGGGGGGGCACTGAAGCTTTCTTT
>TRBV27|NA|NA|TRBJ1-4
CASRPLRAGGKLFF
TGTGCCAGCAGGCCCCTCAGGGCAGGCGGAAAACTGTTTTTT
>TRBV29-1|NA|NA|TRBJ1-5
CSVGAGNRDNQPQHF
TGCAGCGTTGGCGCGGGTAACAGGGACAATCAGCCCCAGCATTTT
>TRBV2|NA|NA|TRBJ1-2
CASSGGRGNYGYTF
TGTGCCAGCAGTGGCGGCAGGGGTAACTATGGCTACACCTTC
>TRBV18|NA|few|TRBJ2-5
CASSPYGQGETQYF
TGTGCCAGCTCACCATACGGCCAGGGCGAGACCCAGTACTTC
>TRBV30|TRBD1|once|TRBJ2-5
CAWSAWTGGSQETQYF
TGTGCCTGGAGTGCCTGGACAGGGGGGTCCCAAGAGACCCAGTACTTC
>TRBV5-1|TRBD2|NA|TRBJ2-1
CASRRAGESYNEQFF
TGCGCCAGCAGAAGAGCGGGAGAGTCCTACAATGAGCAGTTCTTC
>TRBV15|NA|few|TRBJ2-7
CATSRWGRNEQYF
TGTGCCACCAGCCGATGGGGGCGCAACGAGCAGTACTTC
>TRBV18|NA|NA|TRBJ1-1
CASSPGEGYSEAFF
TGTGCCAGCTCACCCGGGGAAGGCTATTCTGAAGCTTTCTTT
>TRBV2|NA|NA|TRBJ2-6
CASSRDTGVSGANVLTF
TGTGCCAGCAGCAGGGACACTGGCGTCTCTGGGGCCAACGTCCTGACTTTC
>TRBV7-2|NA|NA|TRBJ2-7
CASSLGTEVYEQYF
TGTGCCAGCAGCTTAGGGACAGAAGTCTACGAGCAGTACTTC
>TRBV4-3|NA|once|TRBJ1-6
CASSLTGSNSPLHF
TGCGCCAGCAGCCTTACAGGGTCTAATTCACCCCTCCACTTT
>TRBV2|TRBD1|NA|TRBJ2-5
CASSAPGGETQYF
TGTGCCAGCAGTGCCCCAGGGGGAGAGACCCAGTACTTC
>TRBV19|NA|NA|TRBJ2-6
CASSSNRDGANVLTF
TGTGCCAGTAGTTCAAACAGGGACGGGGCCAACGTCCTGACTTTC
>TRBV2|NA|NA|TRBJ2-2
CASTQGGGRHTGELFF
TGTGCCAGCACCCAAGGGGGCGGGAGGCACACCGGGGAGCTGTTTTTT